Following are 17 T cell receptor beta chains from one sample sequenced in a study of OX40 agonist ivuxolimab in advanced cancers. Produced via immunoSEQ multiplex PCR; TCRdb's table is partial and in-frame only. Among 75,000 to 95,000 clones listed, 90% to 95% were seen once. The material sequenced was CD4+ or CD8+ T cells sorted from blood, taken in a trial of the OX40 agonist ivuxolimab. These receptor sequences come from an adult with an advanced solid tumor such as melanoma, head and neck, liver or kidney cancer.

The CDR3, as DNA: TGCAGCGTTGGAAGTAACTATGGCTACACCTTC. Amino acid sequence: CSVGSNYGYTF. The rearrangement uses TRBV29-1 and TRBJ1-2, with no clear D. V lost 4 bases and J 1 base, leaving 4 bases between the germline ends. The CDR3 loop spans 11 amino acids. Germline loops: CDR1 SQVTM, CDR2 ANQGSEA.

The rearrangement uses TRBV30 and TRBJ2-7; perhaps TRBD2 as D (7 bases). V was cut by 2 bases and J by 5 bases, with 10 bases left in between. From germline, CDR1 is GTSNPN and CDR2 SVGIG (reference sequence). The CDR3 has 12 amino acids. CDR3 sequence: CAWSRGANEQYF. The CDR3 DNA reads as TGTGCCTGGAGTCGGGGGGCCAACGAGCAGTACTTC.

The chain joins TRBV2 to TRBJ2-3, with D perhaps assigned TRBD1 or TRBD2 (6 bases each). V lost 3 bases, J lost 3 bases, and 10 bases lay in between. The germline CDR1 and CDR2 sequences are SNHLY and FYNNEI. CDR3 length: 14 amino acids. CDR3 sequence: CASSEGGGTDTQYF. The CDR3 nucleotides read TGTGCCAGCAGTGAGGGGGGCGGGACAGATACGCAGTATTTT.

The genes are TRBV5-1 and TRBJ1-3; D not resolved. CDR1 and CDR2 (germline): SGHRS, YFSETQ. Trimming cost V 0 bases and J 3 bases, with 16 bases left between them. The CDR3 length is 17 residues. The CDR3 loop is CASSLATRGQDGNTIYF. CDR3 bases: TGCGCCAGCAGCTTGGCCACCCGGGGTCAGGATGGAAACACCATATATTTT.

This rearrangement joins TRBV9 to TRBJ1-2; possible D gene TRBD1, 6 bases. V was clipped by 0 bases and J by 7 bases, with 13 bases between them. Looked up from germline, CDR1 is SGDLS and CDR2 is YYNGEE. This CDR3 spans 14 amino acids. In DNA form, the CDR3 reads TGTGCCAGCAGCGTAGACTATACAGGGTTTGGCTACACCTTC. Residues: CASSVDYTGFGYTF.

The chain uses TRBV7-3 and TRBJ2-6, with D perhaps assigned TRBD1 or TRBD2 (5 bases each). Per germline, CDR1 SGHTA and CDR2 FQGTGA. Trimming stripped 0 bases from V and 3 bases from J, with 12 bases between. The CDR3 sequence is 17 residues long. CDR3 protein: CASSLTFEGLGANVLTF. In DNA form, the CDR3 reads TGTGCCAGCAGCTTAACGTTTGAGGGGCTTGGGGCCAACGTCCTGACTTTC.

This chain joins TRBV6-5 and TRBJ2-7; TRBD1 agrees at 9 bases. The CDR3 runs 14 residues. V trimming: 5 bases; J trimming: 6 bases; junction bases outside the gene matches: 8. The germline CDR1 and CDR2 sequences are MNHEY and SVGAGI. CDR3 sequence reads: CASSEQGASGEQYF. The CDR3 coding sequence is TGTGCCAGCAGTGAACAGGGGGCGTCGGGCGAGCAGTACTTC.

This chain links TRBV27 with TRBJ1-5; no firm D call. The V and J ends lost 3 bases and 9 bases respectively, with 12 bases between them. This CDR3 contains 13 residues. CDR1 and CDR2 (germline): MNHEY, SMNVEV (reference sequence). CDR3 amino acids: CASSFGGLGPQHF. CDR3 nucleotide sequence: TGTGCCAGCAGTTTCGGAGGGTTGGGGCCCCAGCATTTT.

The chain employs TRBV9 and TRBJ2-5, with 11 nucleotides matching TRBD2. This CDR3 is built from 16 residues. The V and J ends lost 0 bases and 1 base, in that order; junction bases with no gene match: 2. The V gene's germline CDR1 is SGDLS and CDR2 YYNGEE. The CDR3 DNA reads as TGTGCCAGCAGCGTAGCGACTAGCGGGACCCAAGAGACCCAGTACTTC. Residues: CASSVATSGTQETQYF.

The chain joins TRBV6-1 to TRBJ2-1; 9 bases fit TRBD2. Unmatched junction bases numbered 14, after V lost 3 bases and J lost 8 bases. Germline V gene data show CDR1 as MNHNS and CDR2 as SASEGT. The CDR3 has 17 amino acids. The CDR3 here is CASSDIRRSSGKDEQFF. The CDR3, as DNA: TGTGCCAGCAGTGATATTAGAAGGTCTAGCGGGAAAGATGAGCAGTTCTTC.

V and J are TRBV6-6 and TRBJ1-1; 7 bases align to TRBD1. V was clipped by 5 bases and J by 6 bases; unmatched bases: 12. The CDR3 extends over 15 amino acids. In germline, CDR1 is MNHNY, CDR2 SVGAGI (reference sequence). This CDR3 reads CASSPPTGFVAEAFF. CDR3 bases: TGTGCCAGCAGTCCTCCGACAGGGTTCGTCGCTGAAGCTTTCTTT.

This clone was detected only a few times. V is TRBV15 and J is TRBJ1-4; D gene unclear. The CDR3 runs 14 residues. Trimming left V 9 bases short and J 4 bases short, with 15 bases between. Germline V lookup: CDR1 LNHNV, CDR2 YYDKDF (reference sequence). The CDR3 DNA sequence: TGTGCCACTAGAAACTCCAGAAGTAATGAAAAACTGTTTTTT. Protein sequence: CATRNSRSNEKLFF. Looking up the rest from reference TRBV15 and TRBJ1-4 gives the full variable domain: DAMVIQNPRYQVTQFGKPVTLSCSQTLNHNVMYWYQQKSSQAPKLLFHYYDKDFNNEADTPDNFQSRRPNTSFCFLDIRSPGLGDTAMYLCATRNSRSNEKLFFGSGTQLSVL.

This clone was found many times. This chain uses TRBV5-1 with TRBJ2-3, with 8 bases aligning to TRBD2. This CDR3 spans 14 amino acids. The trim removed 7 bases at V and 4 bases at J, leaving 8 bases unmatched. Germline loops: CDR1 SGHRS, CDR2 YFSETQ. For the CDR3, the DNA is TGCGCCAGCTTCAGAAGCGGGGGATCAGATACGCAGTATTTT. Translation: CASFRSGGSDTQYF.

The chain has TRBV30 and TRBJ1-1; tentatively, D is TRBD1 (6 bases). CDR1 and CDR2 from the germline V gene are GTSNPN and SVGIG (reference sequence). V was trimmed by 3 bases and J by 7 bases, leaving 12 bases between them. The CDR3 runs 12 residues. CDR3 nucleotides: TGTGCCTGGAGGGGTAGGGACATTGAAGCTTTCTTT. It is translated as CAWRGRDIEAFF. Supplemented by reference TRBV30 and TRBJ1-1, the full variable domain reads SQTIHQWPATLVQPVGSPLSLECTVEGTSNPNLYWYRQAAGRGLQLLFYSVGIGQISSEVPQNLSASRPQDRQFILSSKKLLLSDSGFYLCAWRGRDIEAFFGQGTRLTVV.

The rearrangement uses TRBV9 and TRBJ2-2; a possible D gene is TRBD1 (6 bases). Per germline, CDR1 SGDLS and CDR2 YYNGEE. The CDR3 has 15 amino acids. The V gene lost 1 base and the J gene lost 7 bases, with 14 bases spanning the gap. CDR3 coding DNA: TGTGCCAGCAGCGTAATCTCAGGGGTGGGCGGGGAGCTGTTTTTT. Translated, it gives CASSVISGVGGELFF.

CDR3 in amino acids: CASSQGQTPREAFF. As DNA, the CDR3 is TGTGCCAGCAGTCAGGGACAGACCCCCCGTGAGGCTTTCTTT. The genes are TRBV6-1 and TRBJ1-1; 7 nucleotides line up with TRBD1. CDR3 size: 14 residues. Germline V gives CDR1 MNHNS, CDR2 SASEGT. J lost 11 bases, V lost 5 bases, and 14 bases had no gene match.

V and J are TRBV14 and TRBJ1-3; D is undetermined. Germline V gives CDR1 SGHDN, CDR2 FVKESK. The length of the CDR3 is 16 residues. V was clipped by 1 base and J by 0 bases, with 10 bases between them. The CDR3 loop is CASSQVPGSSGNTIYF. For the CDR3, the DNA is TGTGCCAGCAGCCAAGTACCGGGGTCCTCTGGAAACACCATATATTTT.